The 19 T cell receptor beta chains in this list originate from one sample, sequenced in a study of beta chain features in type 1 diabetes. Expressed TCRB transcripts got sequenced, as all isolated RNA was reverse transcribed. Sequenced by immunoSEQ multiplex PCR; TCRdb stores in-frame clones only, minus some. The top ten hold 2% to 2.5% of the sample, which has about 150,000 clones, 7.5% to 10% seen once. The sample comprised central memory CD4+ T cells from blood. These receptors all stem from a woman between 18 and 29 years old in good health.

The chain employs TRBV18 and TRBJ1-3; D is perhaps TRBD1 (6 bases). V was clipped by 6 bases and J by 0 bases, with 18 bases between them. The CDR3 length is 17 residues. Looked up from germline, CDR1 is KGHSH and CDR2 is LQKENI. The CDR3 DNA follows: TGTGCCAGCTCCCAAAATTTCGGACAGCTCTCTGGAAACACCATATATTTT. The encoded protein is CASSQNFGQLSGNTIYF.

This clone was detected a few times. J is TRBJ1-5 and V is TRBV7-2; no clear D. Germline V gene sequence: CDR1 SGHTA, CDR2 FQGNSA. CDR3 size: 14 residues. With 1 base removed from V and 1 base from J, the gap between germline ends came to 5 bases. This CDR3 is CASSLGRSNQPQHF. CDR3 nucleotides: TGTGCCAGCAGCTTAGGTCGGAGCAATCAGCCCCAGCATTTT.

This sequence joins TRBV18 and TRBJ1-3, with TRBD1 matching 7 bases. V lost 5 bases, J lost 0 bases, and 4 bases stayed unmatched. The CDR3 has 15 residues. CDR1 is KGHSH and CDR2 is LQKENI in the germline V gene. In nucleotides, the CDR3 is TGTGCCAGCTCAACTCAGGGGGACTCTGGAAACACCATATATTTT. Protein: CASSTQGDSGNTIYF.

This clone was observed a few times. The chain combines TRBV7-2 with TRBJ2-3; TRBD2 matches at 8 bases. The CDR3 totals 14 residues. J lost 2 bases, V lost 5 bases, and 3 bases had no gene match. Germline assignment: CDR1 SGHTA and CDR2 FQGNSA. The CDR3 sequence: CASSIGLATDTQYF. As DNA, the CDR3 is TGTGCCAGCAGCATAGGACTAGCCACAGATACGCAGTATTTT. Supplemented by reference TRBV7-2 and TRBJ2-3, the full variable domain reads GAGVSQSPSNKVTEKGKDVELRCDPISGHTALYWYRQSLGQGLEFLIYFQGNSAPDKSGLPSDRFSAERTGGSVSTLTIQRTQQEDSAVYLCASSIGLATDTQYFGPGTRLTVL.

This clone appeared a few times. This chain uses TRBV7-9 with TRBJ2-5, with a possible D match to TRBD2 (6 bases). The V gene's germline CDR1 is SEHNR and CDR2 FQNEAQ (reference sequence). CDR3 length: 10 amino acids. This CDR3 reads CAGEEETQYF. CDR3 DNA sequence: TGTGCGGGGGAGGAAGAGACCCAGTACTTC.

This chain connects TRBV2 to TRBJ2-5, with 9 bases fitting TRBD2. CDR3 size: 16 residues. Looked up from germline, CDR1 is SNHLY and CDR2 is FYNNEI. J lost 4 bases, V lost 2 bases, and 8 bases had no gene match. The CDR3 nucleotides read TGTGCCAGCAGTGAAAGGACTGCGGGAGGGCGAGAGACCCAGTACTTC. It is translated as CASSERTAGGRETQYF.

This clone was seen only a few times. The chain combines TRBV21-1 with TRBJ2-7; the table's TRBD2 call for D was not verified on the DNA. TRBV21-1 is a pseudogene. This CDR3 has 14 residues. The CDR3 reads CASRGSGRSYEQYF. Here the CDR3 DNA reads TGTGCCAGCAGAGGAAGCGGGAGATCCTACGAGCAGTACTTC.

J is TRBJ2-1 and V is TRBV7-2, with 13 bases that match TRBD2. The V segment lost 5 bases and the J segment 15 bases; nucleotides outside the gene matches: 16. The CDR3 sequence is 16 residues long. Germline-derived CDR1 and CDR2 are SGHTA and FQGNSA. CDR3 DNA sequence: TGTGCCAGCAGCGAGGGCCCACTAGCGGGGGGGCCATTAGGGTTCTTC. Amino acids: CASSEGPLAGGPLGFF.

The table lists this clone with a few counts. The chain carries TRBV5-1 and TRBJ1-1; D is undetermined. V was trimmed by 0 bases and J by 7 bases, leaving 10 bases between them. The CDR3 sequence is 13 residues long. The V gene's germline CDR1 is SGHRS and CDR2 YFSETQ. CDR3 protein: CASSLDPLGEAFF. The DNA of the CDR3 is TGCGCCAGCAGCTTGGACCCCCTCGGTGAAGCTTTCTTT.

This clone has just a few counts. Here the CDR3 reads CAWSGTGQETQYF. In nucleotides, the CDR3 is TGTGCCTGGAGTGGGACAGGGCAAGAGACCCAGTACTTC. The rearrangement links TRBV30 to TRBJ2-5, with 8 bases lining up with TRBD1. Germline loops: CDR1 GTSNPN, CDR2 SVGIG (reference sequence). The CDR3 runs 13 residues. V gave up 1 base and J gave up 2 bases; unmatched junction bases: 0.

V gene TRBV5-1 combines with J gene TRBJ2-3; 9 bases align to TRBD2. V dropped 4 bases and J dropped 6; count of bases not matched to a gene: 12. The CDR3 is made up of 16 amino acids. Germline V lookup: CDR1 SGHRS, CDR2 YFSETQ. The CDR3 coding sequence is TGCGCCAGCAGCCTAGCGGGGACTAGAATGTCTGATACGCAGTATTTT. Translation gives CASSLAGTRMSDTQYF.

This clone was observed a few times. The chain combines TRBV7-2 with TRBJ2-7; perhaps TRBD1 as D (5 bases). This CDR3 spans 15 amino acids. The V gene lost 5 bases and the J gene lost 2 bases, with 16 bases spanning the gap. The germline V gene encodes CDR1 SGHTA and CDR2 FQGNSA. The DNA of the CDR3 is TGTGCCAGCAGCGTTCAGACGACAGCAACCTACGAGCAGTACTTC. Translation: CASSVQTTATYEQYF. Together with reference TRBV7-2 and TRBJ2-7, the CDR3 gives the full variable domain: GAGVSQSPSNKVTEKGKDVELRCDPISGHTALYWYRQSLGQGLEFLIYFQGNSAPDKSGLPSDRFSAERTGGSVSTLTIQRTQQEDSAVYLCASSVQTTATYEQYFGPGTRLTVT.

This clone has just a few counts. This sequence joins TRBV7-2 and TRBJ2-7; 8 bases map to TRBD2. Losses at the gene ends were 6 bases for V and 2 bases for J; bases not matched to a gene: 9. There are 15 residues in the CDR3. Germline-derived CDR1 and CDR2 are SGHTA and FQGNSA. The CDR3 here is CASSPRVAGTYEQYF. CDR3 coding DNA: TGTGCCAGCAGTCCCCGGGTAGCGGGAACCTACGAGCAGTACTTC.

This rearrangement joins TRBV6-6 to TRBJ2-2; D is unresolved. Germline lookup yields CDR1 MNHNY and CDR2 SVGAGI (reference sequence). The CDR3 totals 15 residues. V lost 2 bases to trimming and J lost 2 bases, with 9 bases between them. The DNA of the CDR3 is TGTGCCAGCAGTTACAGCGACGGAAACACCGGGGAGCTGTTTTTT. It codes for CASSYSDGNTGELFF.

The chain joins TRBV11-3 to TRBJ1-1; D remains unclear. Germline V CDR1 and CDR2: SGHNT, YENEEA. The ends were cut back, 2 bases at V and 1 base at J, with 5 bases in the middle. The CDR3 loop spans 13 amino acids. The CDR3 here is CASSLPGNTEAFF. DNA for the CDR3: TGTGCCAGCAGCTTACCCGGGAACACTGAAGCTTTCTTT.

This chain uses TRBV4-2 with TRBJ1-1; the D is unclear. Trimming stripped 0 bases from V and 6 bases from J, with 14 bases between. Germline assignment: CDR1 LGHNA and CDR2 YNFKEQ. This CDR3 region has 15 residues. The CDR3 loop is CASSQDRGSAPEAFF. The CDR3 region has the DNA TGTGCCAGCAGCCAAGATCGAGGCAGTGCCCCTGAAGCTTTCTTT.

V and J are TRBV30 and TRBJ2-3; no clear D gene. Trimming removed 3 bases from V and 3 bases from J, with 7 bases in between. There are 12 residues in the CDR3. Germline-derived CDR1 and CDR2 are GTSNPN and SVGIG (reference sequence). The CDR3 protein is CAWSPRTDTQYF. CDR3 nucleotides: TGTGCCTGGAGCCCCCGTACAGATACGCAGTATTTT.

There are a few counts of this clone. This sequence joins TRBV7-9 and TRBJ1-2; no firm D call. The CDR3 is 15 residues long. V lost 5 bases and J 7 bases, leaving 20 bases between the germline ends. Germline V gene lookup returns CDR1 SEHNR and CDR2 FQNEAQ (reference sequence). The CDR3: CASSNPSGPLRGYTF. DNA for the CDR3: TGTGCCAGCAGCAACCCCAGCGGTCCCCTTCGTGGCTACACCTTC.

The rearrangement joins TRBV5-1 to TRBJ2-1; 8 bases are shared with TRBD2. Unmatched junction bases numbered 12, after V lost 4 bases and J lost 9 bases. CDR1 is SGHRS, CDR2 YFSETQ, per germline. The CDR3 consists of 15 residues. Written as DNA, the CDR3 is TGCGCCAGCAGCCCGCCGGGACTAGAGTGGGGTGAGCAGTTCTTC. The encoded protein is CASSPPGLEWGEQFF.